The clone carrying this T cell receptor beta chain occurred once. As yet, its antigen is unknown. This record belongs to a study of cytomegalovirus exposure and HLA in healthy donors. Study as a whole: The same platform was used for the approximately 110 validation repertoires and the roughly 680 first-cohort repertoires, a later analysis reported.

Regarding the study as a whole: Researchers counted over 150 TCR beta chains as cytomegalovirus-associated.

CDR1 and CDR2 from the germline V gene are MRHNA and SNTAGT. V trimming: 3 bases; J trimming: 4 bases; junction bases outside the gene matches: 5. This CDR3 has 15 amino acids. Sequencing was performed with immunoSEQ multiplex PCR; in TCRdb, only in-frame clones are kept and a portion is missing. The repertoire holds roughly 150,000 clones, 86% seen once, with 4.5% to 7% in the top ten. The chain recombines TRBV6-4 with TRBJ1-4, with 7 bases identical to TRBD1. This sequence originates from a young woman in good health and CMV-seronegative. Specimen: PBMCs. DNA for the CDR3: TGTGCCAGCAGTGAAACGGACAGGTTTAATGAAAAACTGTTTTTT. This sequence encodes CASSETDRFNEKLFF.